The present T cell receptor (beta chain) was sequenced within a study of technical replicates of blood from a few donors. Data came from immunoSEQ multiplex PCR; TCRdb stores just in-frame clones and leaves some out. The sample includes tens of thousands of clones, about 96% of them seen just once. This CDR3 region has 15 residues. Losses at the gene ends were 5 bases for V and 0 bases for J; bases not matched to a gene: 6. Per the germline V gene, CDR1 is KGHSH and CDR2 is LQKENI. The origin of this receptor is a human donor in good health. The sequencing sample was made of T cells isolated from PBMCs. V usage is TRBV18 and J usage is TRBJ1-1, with 7 bases identical to TRBD1. The CDR3 here is CASSDQGGMNTEAFF. CDR3 coding DNA: TGTGCCAGCTCAGATCAGGGGGGCATGAACACTGAAGCTTTCTTT.